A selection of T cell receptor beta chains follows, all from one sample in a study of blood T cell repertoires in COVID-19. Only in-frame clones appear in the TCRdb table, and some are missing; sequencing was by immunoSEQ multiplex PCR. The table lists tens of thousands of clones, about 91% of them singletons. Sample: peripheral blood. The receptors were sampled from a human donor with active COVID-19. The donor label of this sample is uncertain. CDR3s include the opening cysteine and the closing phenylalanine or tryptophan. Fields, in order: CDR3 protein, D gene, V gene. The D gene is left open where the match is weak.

CDR3: CASSQVAGARGNEQFF; D: TRBD2; V: TRBV4-1
CDR3: CASSLASGDSVYTEAFF; D: TRBD1; V: TRBV11-2
CDR3: CASSPPGGAQNTEAFF; D: -; V: TRBV18
CDR3: CASSPPSGGTYEQYF; D: TRBD2; V: TRBV2
CDR3: CASSPTLSGKGTDTQYF; D: -; V: TRBV7-3
CDR3: CASSKRPGTVDNEQFF; D: TRBD1; V: TRBV4-3
CDR3: CASRERTENTGELFF; D: -; V: TRBV2
CDR3: CASSEAVREENTEAFF; D: -; V: TRBV6-1
CDR3: CASSLRTSGSGRLINEQFF; D: TRBD2; V: TRBV11-2
CDR3: CASSLGQGDTQYF; D: -; V: TRBV5-4
CDR3: CASSLGQTSTDTQYF; D: -; V: TRBV5-1
CDR3: CASSLPSAFYGYTF; D: -; V: TRBV7-9
CDR3: CASSDTGTDTQYF; D: -; V: TRBV6-4
CDR3: CASSVHDRMNTEAFF; D: -; V: TRBV9
CDR3: CASTSTGLEDTQYF; D: TRBD1; V: TRBV6-5